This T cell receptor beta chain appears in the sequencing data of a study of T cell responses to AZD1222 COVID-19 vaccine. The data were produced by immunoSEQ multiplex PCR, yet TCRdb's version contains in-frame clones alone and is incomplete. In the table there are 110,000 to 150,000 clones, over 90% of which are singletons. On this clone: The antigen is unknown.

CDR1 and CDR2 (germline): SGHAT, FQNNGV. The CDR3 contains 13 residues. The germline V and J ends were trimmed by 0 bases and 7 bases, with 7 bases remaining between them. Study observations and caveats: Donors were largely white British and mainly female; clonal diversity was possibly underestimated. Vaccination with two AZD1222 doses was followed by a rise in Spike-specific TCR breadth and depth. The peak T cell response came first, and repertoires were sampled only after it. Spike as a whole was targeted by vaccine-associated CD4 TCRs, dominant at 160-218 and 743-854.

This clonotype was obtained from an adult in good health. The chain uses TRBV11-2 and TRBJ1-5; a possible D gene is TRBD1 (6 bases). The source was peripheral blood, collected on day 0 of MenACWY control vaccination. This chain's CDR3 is CASSLDGGQPQHF. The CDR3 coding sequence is TGTGCCAGCAGCTTAGATGGGGGCCAGCCCCAGCATTTT.